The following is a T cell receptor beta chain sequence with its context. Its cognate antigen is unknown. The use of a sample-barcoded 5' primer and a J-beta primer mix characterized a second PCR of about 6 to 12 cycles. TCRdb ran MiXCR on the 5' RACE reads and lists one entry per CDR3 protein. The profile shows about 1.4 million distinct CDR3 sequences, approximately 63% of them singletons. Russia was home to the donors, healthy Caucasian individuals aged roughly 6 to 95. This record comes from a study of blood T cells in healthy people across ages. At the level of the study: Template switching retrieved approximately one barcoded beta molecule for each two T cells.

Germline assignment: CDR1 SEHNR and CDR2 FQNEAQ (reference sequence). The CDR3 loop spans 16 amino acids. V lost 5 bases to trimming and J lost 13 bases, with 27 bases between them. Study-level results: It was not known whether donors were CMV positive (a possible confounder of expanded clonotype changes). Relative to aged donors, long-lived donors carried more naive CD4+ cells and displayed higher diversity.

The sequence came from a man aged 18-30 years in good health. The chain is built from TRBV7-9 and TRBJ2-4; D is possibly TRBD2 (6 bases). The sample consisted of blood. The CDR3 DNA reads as TGTGCCAGCAGCCCGCTGGGAGTTAGCGGAGTGGGGGAGCAGTACTTC. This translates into CASSPLGVSGVGEQYF.